This T cell receptor beta chain emerged from a study of Graves' ophthalmopathy and Graves' hyperthyroidism. This clonotype occurred many times. There are 15 residues in the CDR3. Deletions cut 5 bases from V and 0 bases from J, with 13 bases between. Germline lookup yields CDR1 SEHNR and CDR2 FQNEAQ (reference sequence). Investigators amplified TCR beta CDR3 regions from RNA transcripts. HTBI primers were employed in first-round RT-PCR, then a second-round multiplex PCR followed. From the multiplex PCR reads, TCRdb called clonotypes with MiXCR, one entry per CDR3 protein. The sample lists fewer than 350,000 distinct CDR3 sequences, 17% occurring once. Orbital computed tomography and thyroid ultrasound, along with TRAb, serum thyroxine and clinical symptoms, underpinned diagnosis.

The chain links TRBV7-9 to TRBJ1-2, with TRBD1 as a possible D gene (5 bases). This sequence was found in an adult man with Graves' ophthalmopathy. The source material was peripheral blood. The CDR3 DNA follows: TGTGCCAGCAGCACCCGGGACGGTACTAACTATGGCTACACCTTC. It yields the protein CASSTRDGTNYGYTF.